This T cell receptor beta chain was found in a study of cytomegalovirus exposure and HLA in healthy donors (dated by TCRdb to 2016 to 2017). Notes on the research overall: An earlier analysis of approximately 590 of the donors reported approximately 300 Gb of sequence data and approximately 110 million unique TCR beta sequences from 150 million to 200 million T cells. Approximately 300 gigabases of sequencing data and around 80 million unique TCR sequences made up an early release that covered several hundred HLA-typed donors. Of the roughly 400 genotyped donors, 65% to 90% fell in the genetic ancestry cluster associated with self-reported Caucasian donors. The study was designed to test whether signatures of past pathogen exposure could be identified by cataloging public T cell receptors. The study profiled the T cell repertoires of more than 500 subjects by immunosequencing and related them to cytomegalovirus serostatus. A separate validation cohort of more than 100 different subjects was used in addition to the approximately 670-subject first cohort. To predict cytomegalovirus infection status, the study combined high-throughput TCR immunosequencing, statistical association of individual TCRs with disease status, and machine learning. In a later analysis, previously published TCR beta repertoires from hundreds of donors were re-analyzed and high-resolution HLA genotyping was added so that TCR occurrence patterns could be studied. Rather than drawing on any new phenotypic data, the later analysis identified candidate immune exposures from TCR beta sequences and the way those sequences occurred across donors. To decide whether each TCR beta V gene segment behaved as functional or pseudogenic, an earlier analysis of nearly 600 of the donors relied on high-throughput TCR beta sequencing. Alongside the repertoire data, information on donor age, sex, ethnicity and CMV serostatus was compiled. A later genetic analysis took genome-wide SNP genotypes for about 55% of the roughly 670 donors and used that subset as a discovery cohort. Every repertoire in the discovery cohort had been generated on one and the same sequencing platform. HLA typing covered class I and class II loci at four-digit resolution. The number of typed donors differed by locus: about 620-640 for A, B, C, DRB1 and DQB1; some 500 for DQA1; some 590 for DPA1; and around 450 for DPB1. Because of strong linkage in the cohort, roughly five DR-DQ haplotypes were treated as single units for association and clustering. Among 350 to 400 genotyped donors of the cohort, an average of roughly 240,000 unique TCR beta nucleotide sequences were sequenced per donor, roughly a sixth of them non-productive.

The cohort was made up of approximately 670 healthy bone marrow donors. Cohort members were all nominally healthy when sampled, although unrecorded immune exposures were likely present. The donor was CMV seronegative and belonged to the group of around 400 seronegative cohort members. A peripheral blood sample was provided by each donor, and peripheral blood mononuclear cells were used for TCR beta sequencing. Genomic DNA extraction from the blood cell samples was performed with the Qiagen DNeasy Blood Extraction Kit. On the study overall, not on this receptor specifically: A few of the identified cytomegalovirus-associated TCR beta chains were confirmed in vitro to be specific for cytomegalovirus antigens. In a later analysis, several top co-occurrence clusters were reported to appear linked to parvovirus B19, influenza, CMV and Epstein-Barr virus. Because counts were too low, approximately 15 rarely observed V segments, including chromosome 9 orphons, were excluded from the earlier analysis of under 650 of the donors. A further reported finding was that TCR beta sequences accurately predicted the HLA-A and HLA-B alleles for most subjects in the first cohort. Specific HLA alleles were associated with 15,000 to 20,000 TCR beta sequences at a false discovery rate of 0.05 in a later analysis. While some public TCRs were present in many individuals, most TCR sequences turned up only very rarely across donors. Broadly in line with IMGT annotations, most TCR beta V segments showed up in productive rearrangements about 87% or about 30% of the time in an earlier analysis of approximately 640 of the donors. In a later analysis, HLA-associated TCR beta chains were found to be more clonally expanded and to have lower generation probabilities than equally common non-associated chains. A later analysis found that TCR association rates varied across HLA loci, with DRB1 alleles showing the most associated TCRs and HLA-C alleles the fewest. In both the original and validation cohorts, the classifier was reported to diagnose cytomegalovirus status with high specificity and sensitivity. According to a later analysis, most CMV-associated TCR beta chains appeared to be HLA-restricted, and the HLA associations seemed to be driven largely by CMV exposure. Assigning TCR associations to individual alleles was difficult when HLA alleles, especially DR and DQ, strongly co-occurred. According to the authors, the approach could potentially be generalized to other disease states and immunological phenotypes. According to a later genetic analysis, donors in an Asian-associated ancestry cluster had fewer N-insertions in productive TCRs than the approximately 710-donor mean. Because the 87-base-pair reads could not distinguish some IMGT-functional V segments, including TRBV6-2 and TRBV6-3, those segments were excluded. For the cohort, immune exposure information was limited to CMV serostatus. HLA typing was unavailable for some donors at each locus, so association tests used only the typed subset. A group of highly shared sequence variants was considered likely to be a technical artifact of the sequencing pipeline. Sequencing depth was assumed to be roughly uniform across donors in the presence/absence analyses, though that assumption may not hold. Correlated functional status among segregating V segments might reflect linkage disequilibrium, but an unknown experimental factor could not be ruled out. The cohort was sequenced for TCR beta chains only, and without alpha or paired-chain data the features that could be detected were limited. A total of about 180 TCR beta chains were listed by the study as associated with cytomegalovirus. A later genetic analysis associated a missense DCLRE1C variant with V-gene and J-gene trimming of TCR beta chains, and an independent cohort replicated the association.

In regard to this clone: Its antigen remains undetermined. Within one base of it there is no much larger clone, and no base qualities were kept.

From a lookup of the germline V gene, CDR1 and CDR2 are SGHRS and YFSETQ. The CDR3 contains 15 residues, cysteine and phenylalanine counted. Just CDR3 DNA is preserved here, 45 bases in frame from base 1. From V the trimming removes 0 bases and from J it removes 7 bases, while the gene matches leave 7 bases of the junction unaccounted for. Libraries were constructed by the immunoSEQ multiplex PCR assay. The multiplex PCR relied on a mix of 60 forward primers for TCR Vbeta segments and 13 reverse primers for TCR Jbeta segments. A multiplex PCR assay on genomic DNA amplified the CDR3 region of rearranged TCR beta genes. The amplified TCR beta libraries were sequenced on the Illumina HiSeq System as 87-base-pair reads. The authors processed their data as follows. A later analysis tallied roughly 78 million unique TCR beta chains across the 666 repertoires, and around 12 million of those chains were shared by two or more donors. Raw reads were error-corrected and collapsed into unique sequences by a nearest-neighbor algorithm in which closely related sequences were merged to remove PCR and sequencing errors. CDR3 sequences were aligned to IMGT reference sequences to assign V, D and J gene segments. For a sequence to be retained, at least a six-nucleotide match to both a V gene segment and a J gene segment was required. Rearrangements were called productive when the CDR3 lacked stop codons and stayed in frame with V and J; all others were non-productive. CDR3 was defined according to IMGT convention as the region running from the second conserved V-encoded cysteine to the conserved J-encoded phenylalanine. The earlier analysis of approximately 590 of the donors excluded any sequence lacking an unambiguous match to a single V gene segment. An earlier analysis of some 610 of the donors called V segments functional above 56.7% productive rearrangements and segregating when the between-donor standard deviation exceeded 5%. A statistical classification framework was developed to diagnose cytomegalovirus status using the catalog of TCR beta chain sequences. V and J gene assignment, in a later analysis, came from comparing TCR nucleotide sequences with IMGT/GENE-DB human TR gene sequences. A later analysis assigned CDR3 sequences and most-parsimonious VDJ recombination scenarios with the TCRdist pipeline. A later analysis defined each TCR beta chain by its CDR3 amino acid sequence plus V-gene family, and excluded reads lacking a unique V-gene family. To address suspected cross-contamination and a sequencing artifact, a later analysis removed over 500 highly shared, low-generation-probability nucleotide sequences. In a later analysis, a clonal expansion index was calculated for each public chain from normalized within-repertoire ranks of inferred template counts. A later analysis computed generation probabilities with a VDJ recombination model fitted to out-of-frame rearrangements, and checked the results against IGoR. In a later analysis, hypergeometric tests were used to score TCR-TCR, TCR-HLA and TCR-CMV co-occurrence, with a repertoire-size bias correction applied to TCR pairs. In a later analysis, false discovery rates were estimated by permuting HLA or CMV assignments 20 times. In a later analysis, co-occurring TCRs were grouped using DBSCAN, with TCRdist sequence similarity added in when clustering inside HLA-allele-positive subsets. Repertoires with fewer than 30,000 or more than 120,000 public chains, plus five repertoires with anomalous nucleotide sharing, were excluded from co-occurrence clustering. The immuneACCESS repertoire file appears here via TCRdb, limited to in-frame rearrangements. These files lack a portion of the clones; in checked studies, under half of the deficit traces to unresolved V genes, and the cause of the others is not known. Clone size and V and J calls were adopted from that table, with D and trimming inferred from the DNA. For this sample the table gives roughly 200,000 clones, of which around three quarters were detected only once. The ten largest make up under 2% of the sample.

The sequence is built from TRBV5-1 and TRBJ2-1; TRBD2 agrees with 7 junctional bases. Source material: PBMCs. This sequence originates from a man aged 30-40 years in good health and CMV-seronegative. This receptor has the CDR3 CASSLGTRDSNEQFF. At the DNA level, the sequence is TGCGCCAGCAGCTTGGGGACTAGGGATTCGAATGAGCAGTTCTTC.